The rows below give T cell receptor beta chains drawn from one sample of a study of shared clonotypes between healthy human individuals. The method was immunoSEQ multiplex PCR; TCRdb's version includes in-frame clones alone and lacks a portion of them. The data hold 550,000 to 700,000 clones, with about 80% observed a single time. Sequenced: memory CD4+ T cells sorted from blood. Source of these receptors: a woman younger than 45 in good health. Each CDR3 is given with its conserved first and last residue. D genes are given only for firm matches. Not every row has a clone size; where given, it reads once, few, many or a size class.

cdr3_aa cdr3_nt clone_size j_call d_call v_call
CASSLEHLNYGYTF TGTGCCAGCAGCTTAGAGCATTTAAACTATGGCTACACCTTC few TRBJ1-2 NA TRBV7-2
CASSLGQGPGELFF TGTGCCAGCAGCCTAGGACAGGGGCCCGGGGAGCTGTTTTTT few TRBJ2-2 TRBD1 TRBV13
CASSLVSGREQYF TGCGCCAGCAGCTTGGTGTCGGGTCGCGAGCAGTACTTC NA TRBJ2-7 NA TRBV5-1
CASSLVGLAGIETQYF TGTGCCAGCAGCTTAGTTGGGCTAGCGGGAATAGAGACCCAGTACTTC NA TRBJ2-5 TRBD2 TRBV11-2
CASRQTGYGTDTQYF TGTGCCAGCAGACAGACAGGGTATGGCACAGATACGCAGTATTTT NA TRBJ2-3 TRBD1 TRBV6-5
CASSTGFFSGETQYF TGTGCCAGCAGTACAGGGTTTTTCTCTGGGGAGACCCAGTACTTC NA TRBJ2-5 NA TRBV6-5
CASSLDWREKLFF TGTGCCAGCAGTCTAGACTGGAGAGAAAAACTGTTTTTT NA TRBJ1-4 NA TRBV6-6
CASSEYAGLSYEQYF TGTGCCAGCAGTGAATATGCAGGACTCTCCTACGAGCAGTACTTC NA TRBJ2-7 NA TRBV6-1
CASSLEMRGAGEKLFF TGCGCCAGCAGCTTGGAAATGAGGGGCGCAGGTGAAAAACTGTTTTTT NA TRBJ1-4 NA TRBV5-1
CASSQLAGIGTGELFF TGCGCCAGCAGCCAGTTAGCGGGAATCGGGACCGGGGAGCTGTTTTTT few TRBJ2-2 TRBD2 TRBV5-1
CASSWGLDGNTIYF TGTGCCAGCAGCTGGGGCCTTGACGGAAACACCATATATTTT NA TRBJ1-3 NA TRBV7-3
CASSPRGQVYNEQFF TGTGCCAGCAGCCCCCGCGGACAGGTTTACAATGAGCAGTTCTTC NA TRBJ2-1 TRBD1 TRBV11-3
CASEIMGNEQFF TGTGCCAGCGAGATAATGGGCAATGAGCAGTTCTTC few TRBJ2-1 NA TRBV2
CASSLAGFVATGELFF TGTGCCAGCAGCTTAGCCGGGTTCGTGGCCACCGGGGAGCTGTTTTTT NA TRBJ2-2 NA TRBV7-2
CASSQDPSLNTGELFF TGTGCCAGCAGCCAAGATCCTAGTCTCAACACCGGGGAGCTGTTTTTT few TRBJ2-2 NA TRBV4-2
CASGQAGENIQYF TGCGCCAGCGGTCAAGCCGGGGAAAACATTCAGTACTTC NA TRBJ2-4 NA TRBV10-1
CASSESGRRSYNEQFF TGTGCCAGCAGCGAAAGCGGGAGACGTTCCTACAATGAGCAGTTCTTC NA TRBJ2-1 TRBD2 TRBV13
CASSAQTGAETQYF TGTGCCAGCAGCGCCCAGACAGGGGCGGAGACCCAGTACTTC NA TRBJ2-5 TRBD1 TRBV2